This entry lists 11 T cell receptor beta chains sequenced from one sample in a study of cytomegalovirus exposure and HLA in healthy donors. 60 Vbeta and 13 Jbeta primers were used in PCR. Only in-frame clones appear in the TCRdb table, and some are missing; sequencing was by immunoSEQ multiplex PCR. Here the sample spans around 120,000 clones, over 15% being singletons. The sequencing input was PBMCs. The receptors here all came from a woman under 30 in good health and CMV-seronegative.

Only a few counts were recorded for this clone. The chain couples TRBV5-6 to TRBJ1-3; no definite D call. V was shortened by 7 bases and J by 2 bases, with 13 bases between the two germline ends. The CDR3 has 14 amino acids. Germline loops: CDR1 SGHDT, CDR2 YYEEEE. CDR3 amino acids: CASGSGWAGNTIYF. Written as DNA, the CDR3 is TGTGCCAGCGGGAGCGGTTGGGCTGGAAACACCATATATTTT.

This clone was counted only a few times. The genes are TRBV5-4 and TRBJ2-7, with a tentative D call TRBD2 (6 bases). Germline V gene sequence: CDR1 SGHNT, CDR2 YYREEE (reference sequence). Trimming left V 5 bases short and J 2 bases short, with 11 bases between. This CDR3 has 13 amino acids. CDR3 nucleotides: TGTGCCAGCAGTTCCGGGACTGCCTACGAGCAGTACTTC. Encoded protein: CASSSGTAYEQYF. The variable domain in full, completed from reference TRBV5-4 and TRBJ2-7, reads ETGVTQSPTHLIKTRGQQVTLRCSSQSGHNTVSWYQQALGQGPQFIFQYYREEENGRGNFPPRFSGLQFPNYSSELNVNALELDDSALYLCASSSGTAYEQYFGPGTRLTVT.

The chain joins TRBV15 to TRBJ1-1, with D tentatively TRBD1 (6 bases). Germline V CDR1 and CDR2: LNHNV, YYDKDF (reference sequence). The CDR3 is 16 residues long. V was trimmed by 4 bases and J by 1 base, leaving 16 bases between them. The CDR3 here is CATSNYGTLENTEAFF. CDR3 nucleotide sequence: TGTGCCACCAGCAACTACGGGACACTAGAGAACACTGAAGCTTTCTTT.

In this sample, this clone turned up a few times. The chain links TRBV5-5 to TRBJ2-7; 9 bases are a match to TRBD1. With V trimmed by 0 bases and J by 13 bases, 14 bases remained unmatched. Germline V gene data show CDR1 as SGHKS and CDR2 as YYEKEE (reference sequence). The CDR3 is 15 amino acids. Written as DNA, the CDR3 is TGTGCCAGCAGCTTGGCCTCGGTATCACAGGGGGCTGATTACTTC. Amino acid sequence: CASSLASVSQGADYF.

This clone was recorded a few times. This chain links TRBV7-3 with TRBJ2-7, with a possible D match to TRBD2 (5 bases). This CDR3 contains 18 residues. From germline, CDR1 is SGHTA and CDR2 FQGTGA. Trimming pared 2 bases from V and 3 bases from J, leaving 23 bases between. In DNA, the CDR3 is TGTGCCAGCAGCTTACTCCGGAATGTGCCCCAGCGGATCTACGAGCAGTACTTC. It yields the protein CASSLLRNVPQRIYEQYF.

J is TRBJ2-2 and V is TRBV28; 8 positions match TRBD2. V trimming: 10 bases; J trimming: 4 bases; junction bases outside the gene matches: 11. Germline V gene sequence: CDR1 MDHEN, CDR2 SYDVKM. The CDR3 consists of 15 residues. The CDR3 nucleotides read TGTGCCACCCAAAGTGGCGGGGGGATCACCGGGGAGCTGTTTTTT. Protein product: CATQSGGGITGELFF.

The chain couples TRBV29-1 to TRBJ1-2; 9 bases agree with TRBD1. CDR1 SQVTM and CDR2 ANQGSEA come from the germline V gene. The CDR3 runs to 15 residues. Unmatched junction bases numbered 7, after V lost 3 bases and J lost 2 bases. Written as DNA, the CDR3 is TGCAGCGTTGACTACAGGGACAGGGAGAACTATGGCTACACCTTC. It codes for CSVDYRDRENYGYTF.

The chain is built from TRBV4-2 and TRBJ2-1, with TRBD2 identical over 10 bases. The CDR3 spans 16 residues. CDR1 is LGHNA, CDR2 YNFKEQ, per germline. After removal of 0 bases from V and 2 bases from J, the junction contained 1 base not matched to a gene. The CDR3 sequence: CASSQDGTSAYNEQFF. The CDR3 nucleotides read TGTGCCAGCAGCCAAGATGGGACTAGCGCCTACAATGAGCAGTTCTTC.

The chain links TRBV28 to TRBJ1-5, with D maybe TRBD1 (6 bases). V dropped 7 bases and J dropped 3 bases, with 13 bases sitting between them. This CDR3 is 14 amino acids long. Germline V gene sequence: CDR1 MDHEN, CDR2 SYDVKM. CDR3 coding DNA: TGTGCCAGCACCCCCGACAGGACCAATCAGCCCCAGCATTTT. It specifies CASTPDRTNQPQHF. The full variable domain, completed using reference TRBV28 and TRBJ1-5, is DVKVTQSSRYLVKRTGEKVFLECVQDMDHENMFWYRQDPGLGLRLIYFSYDVKMKEKGDIPEGYSVSREKKERFSLILESASTNQTSMYLCASTPDRTNQPQHFGDGTRLSIL.

For the CDR3, the DNA is TGTGCCAGCAGCCCGGGACTGGGAGCCGATGAGCAGTTCTTC. Translation: CASSPGLGADEQFF. The chain has TRBV6-4 and TRBJ2-1; D is perhaps TRBD2 (6 bases). V was cut by 6 bases and J by 8 bases, with 17 bases left in between. CDR3 length: 14 amino acids. Germline V CDR1 and CDR2: MRHNA, SNTAGT.

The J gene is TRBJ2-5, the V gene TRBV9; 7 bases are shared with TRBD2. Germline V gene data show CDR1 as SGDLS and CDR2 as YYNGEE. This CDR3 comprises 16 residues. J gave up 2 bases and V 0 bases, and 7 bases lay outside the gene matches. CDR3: CASSVAASGGQETQYF. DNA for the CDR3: TGTGCCAGCAGCGTAGCGGCTAGCGGAGGTCAAGAGACCCAGTACTTC.